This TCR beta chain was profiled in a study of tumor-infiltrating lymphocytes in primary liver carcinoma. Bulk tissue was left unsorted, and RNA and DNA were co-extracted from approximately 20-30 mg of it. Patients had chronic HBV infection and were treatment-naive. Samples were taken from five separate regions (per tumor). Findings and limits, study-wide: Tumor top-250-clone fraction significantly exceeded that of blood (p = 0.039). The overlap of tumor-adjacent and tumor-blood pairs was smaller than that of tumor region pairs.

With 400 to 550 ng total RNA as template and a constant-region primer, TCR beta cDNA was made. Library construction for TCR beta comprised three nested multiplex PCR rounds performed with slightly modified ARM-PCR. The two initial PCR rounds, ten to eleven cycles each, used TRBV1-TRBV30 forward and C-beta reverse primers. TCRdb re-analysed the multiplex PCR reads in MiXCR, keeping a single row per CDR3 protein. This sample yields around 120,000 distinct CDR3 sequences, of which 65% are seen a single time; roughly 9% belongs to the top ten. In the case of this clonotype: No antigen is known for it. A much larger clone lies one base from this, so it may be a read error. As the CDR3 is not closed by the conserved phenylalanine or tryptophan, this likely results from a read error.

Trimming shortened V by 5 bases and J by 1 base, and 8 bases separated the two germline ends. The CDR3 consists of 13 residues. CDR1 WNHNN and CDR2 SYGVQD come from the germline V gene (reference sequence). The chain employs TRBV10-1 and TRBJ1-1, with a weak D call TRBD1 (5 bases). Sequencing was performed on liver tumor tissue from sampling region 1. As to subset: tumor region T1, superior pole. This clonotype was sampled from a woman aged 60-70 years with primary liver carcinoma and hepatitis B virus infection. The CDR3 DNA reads TGCGCCAGCAGTAGAGACAGGAACACTGAAGCTTTCTCT. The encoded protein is CASSRDRNTEAFS.